Listed below are T cell receptor beta chains from one sample, sequenced in a study of regulatory T cells in long-lasting Graves disease. TCRdb analysed the multiplex PCR reads with MiXCR anew, one entry per CDR3 protein. This sample has about 440,000 distinct CDR3 sequences, with 15% found just once. In addition, the sample was reused for a study of T cells in Graves' hyperthyroidism and ophthalmopathy.

Source: peripheral blood mononuclear cells (PBMCs), taken at new diagnosis, from a patient treated with antithyroid drugs. Receptor source: a woman under 40 with Graves disease. CDR3s include the opening cysteine and the closing phenylalanine or tryptophan. Fields, in order: V gene, J gene, D gene, clone size, CDR3 protein, CDR3 DNA. The D gene is left open where the match is weak. Size values are once, few and many counts, or a class for expanded clones, and some rows have none.

V gene: TRBV6-5
J gene: TRBJ1-5
D gene: NA
clone size: many
CDR3 protein: CASSYPMGTLGQPQHF
CDR3 DNA: TGTGCCAGCAGTTACCCTATGGGAACCTTGGGTCAGCCCCAGCATTTT

V gene: TRBV11-2
J gene: TRBJ2-3
D gene: TRBD1
clone size: NA
CDR3 protein: CASSQTGGPTDTQYF
CDR3 DNA: TGTGCCAGCAGCCAGACAGGGGGCCCCACAGATACGCAGTATTTT

V gene: TRBV12-3/TRBV12-4
J gene: TRBJ2-7
D gene: TRBD2
clone size: many
CDR3 protein: CASRGEGWGEQYF
CDR3 DNA: TGTGCCAGTCGGGGGGAAGGGTGGGGCGAGCAGTACTTC

V gene: TRBV12-5
J gene: TRBJ1-3
D gene: TRBD1
clone size: NA
CDR3 protein: CASPRDRENSGNTIYF
CDR3 DNA: TGTGCTTCCCCAAGGGACAGGGAAAACTCTGGAAACACCATATATTTT

V gene: TRBV19
J gene: TRBJ1-5
D gene: NA
clone size: few
CDR3 protein: CASSIYGGGNQPQHF
CDR3 DNA: TGTGCCAGTAGTATATACGGGGGTGGCAATCAGCCCCAGCATTTT

V gene: TRBV28
J gene: TRBJ1-4
D gene: TRBD1
clone size: few
CDR3 protein: CASRPGQGYEKLFF
CDR3 DNA: TGTGCCAGCAGACCGGGACAGGGGTATGAAAAACTGTTTTTT

V gene: TRBV5-1
J gene: TRBJ2-7
D gene: TRBD2
clone size: few
CDR3 protein: CASSFRSGSSSYEQYF
CDR3 DNA: TGCGCCAGCAGCTTCCGGAGCGGGAGTAGCTCCTACGAGCAGTACTTC

V gene: TRBV5-5
J gene: TRBJ2-1
D gene: NA
clone size: many
CDR3 protein: CASSPEVGRANEQFF
CDR3 DNA: TGTGCCAGCAGCCCGGAGGTTGGCAGAGCGAATGAGCAGTTCTTC

V gene: TRBV6-1
J gene: TRBJ2-3
D gene: NA
clone size: NA
CDR3 protein: CATGKWGTDTQYF
CDR3 DNA: TGTGCCACCGGAAAATGGGGCACAGATACGCAGTATTTT

V gene: TRBV12-3/TRBV12-4
J gene: TRBJ1-5
D gene: NA
clone size: many
CDR3 protein: CASSLSSGFGGNQPQHF
CDR3 DNA: TGTGCCAGCAGTTTAAGTTCAGGGTTCGGCGGTAATCAGCCCCAGCATTTT

V gene: TRBV7-3
J gene: TRBJ2-1
D gene: TRBD2
clone size: few
CDR3 protein: CASRSGGTSASNEQFF
CDR3 DNA: TGTGCCAGCAGGTCAGGGGGGACTAGCGCCTCCAATGAGCAGTTCTTC

V gene: TRBV5-1
J gene: TRBJ2-5
D gene: NA
clone size: few
CDR3 protein: CASSLSAETQYF
CDR3 DNA: TGCGCCAGCAGCTTGTCGGCCGAGACCCAGTACTTC

V gene: TRBV18
J gene: TRBJ2-5
D gene: TRBD2
clone size: many
CDR3 protein: CASSPPVTSGTQGTQYF
CDR3 DNA: TGTGCCAGCTCACCACCGGTGACTAGCGGGACCCAGGGGACCCAGTACTTC

V gene: TRBV20-1
J gene: TRBJ2-5
D gene: NA
clone size: few
CDR3 protein: CSARDRVGEGETQYF
CDR3 DNA: TGCAGTGCTAGAGATCGGGTCGGAGAGGGAGAGACCCAGTACTTC

V gene: TRBV28
J gene: TRBJ2-1
D gene: NA
clone size: NA
CDR3 protein: CASHSGTNTKPDEQFF
CDR3 DNA: TGTGCCAGCCATTCCGGGACGAACACAAAACCGGATGAGCAGTTCTTC

V gene: TRBV18
J gene: TRBJ1-1
D gene: NA
clone size: many
CDR3 protein: CASSPGGETEAFF
CDR3 DNA: TGTGCCAGCTCACCGGGGGGGGAAACTGAAGCTTTCTTT

V gene: TRBV6-1
J gene: TRBJ2-1
D gene: NA
clone size: many
CDR3 protein: CASAGGNYNEQFF
CDR3 DNA: TGTGCCAGCGCTGGGGGTAACTACAATGAGCAGTTCTTC

V gene: TRBV5-4
J gene: TRBJ2-7
D gene: NA
clone size: NA
CDR3 protein: CASSSPTRSIFVGEQYF
CDR3 DNA: TGTGCCAGCAGCTCCCCGACTAGGTCGATCTTTGTAGGCGAGCAGTACTTC

V gene: TRBV24-1
J gene: TRBJ1-5
D gene: NA
clone size: few
CDR3 protein: CATSDPRLKDQPQHF
CDR3 DNA: TGTGCCACCAGTGATCCGAGGCTTAAAGATCAGCCCCAGCATTTT

V gene: TRBV30
J gene: TRBJ1-2
D gene: NA
clone size: many
CDR3 protein: CACGDQANYGYTF
CDR3 DNA: TGTGCCTGCGGGGACCAAGCTAACTATGGCTACACCTTC